A selection of T cell receptor beta chains follows, all from one sample in a study of T cell responses to AZD1222 COVID-19 vaccine. Assay used: immunoSEQ multiplex PCR; TCRdb lists only in-frame clones, some missing. The table lists about 130,000 clones, about 91% of them singletons. The sequencing here drew on peripheral blood, taken on day 0 of AZD1222 vaccination. These receptors all come from an adult in good health. CDR3s include the opening cysteine and the closing phenylalanine or tryptophan. A D gene is named only where the DNA matches it firmly. Rows may omit the clone size; those that give it use once, few, many or a size class.

>TRBV6-6|-|TRBJ2-2|-
CASDGGSTGELFF
TGTGCCAGTGACGGCGGTTCCACCGGGGAGCTGTTTTTT
>TRBV6-1|-|TRBJ2-6|-
CASSEPPPRAGQSRSGANVLTF
TGTGCCAGCAGTGAACCCCCTCCCCGTGCCGGGCAAAGCCGCTCTGGGGCCAACGTCCTGACTTTC
>TRBV7-2|-|TRBJ2-5|-
CASLTGGLGAQETQYF
TGTGCCAGCCTGACGGGGGGCCTAGGGGCACAAGAGACCCAGTACTTC
>TRBV2|-|TRBJ2-7|TRBD1
CASRRDRASYEQYF
TGTGCCAGCAGGCGCGACAGGGCCTCCTACGAGCAGTACTTC
>TRBV7-8|-|TRBJ1-4|-
CASSRTTELFF
TGTGCCAGCAGCCGCACGACGGAACTGTTTTTT
>TRBV12-5|-|TRBJ1-1|-
CASGLPGSGGREAFF
TGTGCTAGTGGTTTACCGGGCTCCGGAGGACGTGAAGCTTTCTTT
>TRBV10-2|-|TRBJ1-3|TRBD1
CASSESRGHGNTIYF
TGCGCCAGCAGTGAGTCCAGGGGGCATGGAAACACCATATATTTT
>TRBV4-2|-|TRBJ2-7|TRBD1
CASSQGPGQIYEQYF
TGTGCCAGCAGCCAAGGACCGGGACAGATCTACGAGCAGTACTTC
>TRBV5-3|once|TRBJ1-1|-
CARSFRRQAGRGNTEAFF
TGTGCCAGAAGCTTCCGTCGACAGGCCGGGCGGGGGAACACTGAAGCTTTCTTT
>TRBV4-3|-|TRBJ2-7|-
CASSQDRNRDSYEQYF
TGCGCCAGCAGCCAAGATCGTAACAGAGACTCCTACGAGCAGTACTTC
>TRBV28|-|TRBJ1-4|-
CASRQGPNEKLFF
TGTGCCAGCCGTCAGGGTCCTAATGAAAAACTGTTTTTT
>TRBV6-5|-|TRBJ1-5|-
CASSYSTGQPQHF
TGTGCCAGCAGTTACTCCACGGGGCAGCCCCAGCATTTT
>TRBV9|-|TRBJ2-3|-
CASSVVGTDTQYF
TGTGCCAGCAGCGTAGTTGGCACAGATACGCAGTATTTT
>TRBV9|-|TRBJ1-1|-
CASSRGSGAYQGEAFF
TGTGCCAGCAGCCGAGGGTCAGGGGCCTATCAGGGTGAAGCTTTCTTT
>TRBV6-5|-|TRBJ2-3|TRBD1
CASSYDQGAKDTQYF
TGTGCCAGCAGTTACGATCAGGGGGCAAAGGATACGCAGTATTTT
>TRBV19|-|TRBJ2-4|-
CASSSRQNIQYF
TGTGCCAGTAGTTCACGACAAAACATTCAGTACTTC
>TRBV10-3|-|TRBJ2-7|TRBD1
CAIRGQGAAYEQYF
TGTGCCATCAGAGGACAGGGGGCGGCCTACGAGCAGTACTTC
>TRBV9|once|TRBJ2-5|TRBD2
CASSPTSGGGVFRETQYF
TGTGCCAGCAGCCCTACTAGCGGGGGGGGTGTATTTCGAGAGACCCAGTACTTC
>TRBV27|-|TRBJ2-1|TRBD1
CASSLFAGGGNEQFF
TGTGCCAGCAGTTTATTCGCAGGGGGTGGGAATGAGCAGTTCTTC
>TRBV4-2|-|TRBJ2-1|TRBD2
CASSPWGGPAKDEQFF
TGTGCCAGCAGCCCGTGGGGGGGTCCGGCGAAGGATGAGCAGTTCTTC
>TRBV5-7|-|TRBJ1-4|TRBD1
CASSRGQDEKLFF
TGTGCCAGCAGCAGGGGACAGGATGAAAAACTGTTTTTT
>TRBV6-2/TRBV6-3|once|TRBJ1-6|TRBD1
CASTPGGRHSPLHF
TGTGCCAGCACCCCAGGGGGGCGGCATTCACCCCTCCACTTT
>TRBV6-2/TRBV6-3|-|TRBJ1-1|TRBD1
CASSPGTGLHGAFF
TGTGCCAGCAGCCCCGGGACAGGTTTACATGGAGCTTTCTTT
>TRBV7-9|-|TRBJ2-3|TRBD1
CASSSRTGRRSDTQYF
TGTGCCAGCAGCTCCCGGACAGGGCGGAGGTCAGATACGCAGTATTTT
>TRBV6-1|-|TRBJ2-7|-
CASSEAVANLYEQYF
TGTGCCAGCAGTGAAGCGGTAGCCAATCTCTACGAGCAGTACTTC
>TRBV5-4|-|TRBJ2-3|-
CASSKSSTSTDTQYF
TGTGCCAGCAGCAAATCATCGACTAGCACAGATACGCAGTATTTT
>TRBV27|-|TRBJ1-2|TRBD1
CASKLQGALGGYTF
TGTGCCAGCAAACTACAGGGGGCGCTTGGTGGCTACACCTTC
>TRBV21-1|-|TRBJ2-5|-
CASSKVLETQYF
TGTGCCAGCAGCAAAGTGCTCGAGACCCAGTACTTC
>TRBV6-4|-|TRBJ1-2|-
CASSSPGYTF
TGTGCCAGCAGTTCCCCGGGCTACACCTTC
>TRBV19|-|TRBJ1-3|TRBD1
CATAQDRSSGNTIYF
TGTGCCACCGCACAGGACAGGTCTTCTGGAAACACCATATATTTT
>TRBV19|-|TRBJ1-3|-
CASMYGPGYTIYF
TGTGCCAGTATGTACGGACCCGGATACACCATATATTTT
>TRBV2|-|TRBJ2-5|TRBD2
CVSTGGSSTPWETQYF
TGTGTCAGCACGGGAGGCAGTTCCACCCCATGGGAGACCCAGTACTTC
>TRBV30|-|TRBJ1-5|-
CAWSVGVSQPQHF
TGTGCCTGGAGTGTCGGGGTTTCTCAGCCCCAGCATTTT
>TRBV7-9|-|TRBJ1-1|-
CASFSGLANTEAFF
TGTGCCAGCTTCTCGGGACTCGCGAACACTGAAGCTTTCTTT
>TRBV10-3|-|TRBJ2-7|-
CAISEGGFYEQYF
TGTGCCATCAGTGAAGGGGGGTTCTACGAGCAGTACTTC
>TRBV28|-|TRBJ2-7|TRBD2
CASTPWGSGGGYEQYF
TGTGCCAGCACCCCATGGGGTAGCGGGGGGGGGTACGAGCAGTACTTC
>TRBV10-2|once|TRBJ1-1|-
CASSGVARVGTEAFF
TGCGCCAGCAGTGGCGTGGCGAGAGTGGGAACTGAAGCTTTCTTT
>TRBV6-1|-|TRBJ2-7|TRBD1
CASSEKDRAAGLSYEQYF
TGTGCCAGCAGCGAAAAGGACAGGGCGGCGGGCCTTTCCTACGAGCAGTACTTC
>TRBV4-1|-|TRBJ2-7|TRBD1
CASSILGGTGSSYEQYF
TGCGCCAGCAGCATCTTAGGAGGGACAGGAAGCTCCTACGAGCAGTACTTC
>TRBV10-3|-|TRBJ2-5|TRBD2
CAIRGGDQETQYF
TGTGCCATCAGGGGGGGGGACCAGGAGACCCAGTACTTC
>TRBV6-2/TRBV6-3|-|TRBJ2-7|TRBD1
CASSLVGQTDEQYF
TGTGCCAGTAGCCTCGTGGGACAGACCGACGAGCAGTACTTC
>TRBV7-9|once|TRBJ1-4|-
CASSTESHEKLFF
TGTGCCAGCAGCACCGAGTCACATGAAAAACTGTTTTTT
>TRBV6-6|-|TRBJ2-6|-
CASSPSGTASGANVLTF
TGTGCCAGCAGTCCCAGCGGGACAGCCTCTGGGGCCAACGTCCTGACTTTC
>TRBV5-8|-|TRBJ1-5|-
CAGGRDFNQPQHF
TGTGCCGGCGGGAGGGATTTCAATCAGCCCCAGCATTTT
>TRBV2|-|TRBJ2-1|TRBD2
CASKKESGGAYNEQFF
TGTGCCAGCAAAAAGGAGAGCGGGGGGGCGTACAATGAGCAGTTCTTC
>TRBV6-5|-|TRBJ2-1|TRBD1
CASSYSGGRTYNEQFF
TGTGCCAGCAGTTACTCAGGGGGCAGAACCTACAATGAGCAGTTCTTC